The sequence of this TCR beta chain was determined in a study of lymphopenia after photon versus proton radiotherapy (dated by TCRdb to the late 2010s). For context, the study as a whole: The study compared the immunological effects of photon versus proton radiation therapy in patients with gastrointestinal tumors who developed high-grade lymphopenia. The cohort included under 25 patients with gastrointestinal tumors who developed lymphopenia after receiving either photon or proton therapy. The study aimed to characterize how the two radiation modalities differ in their impact on the immune system.

Concerning this clone: Its antigen remains unidentified. No base qualities exist here, and no much larger clone lies one base off it.

On the study overall, not on this receptor specifically: Across the cohort, an inverse correlation was found between a larger post-nadir drop in TCR diversity and overall survival time among patients who died. The survival association was assessed only in patients who died, and the authors presented better survival with proton therapy as a possibility rather than a demonstrated result. Relative stability during treatment was observed in proton-treated patients, whereas loss of naive T cells and TCR diversity and gain of effector/memory populations were observed in photon-treated patients. After the lymphocyte count nadir, repertoires from photon-treated patients showed oligoclonal expansion, particularly of CD8+ Temra cells, and this expansion drove the decline in diversity.

Library prep was done by the immunoSEQ multiplex PCR assay. Deep sequencing of rearranged TCR beta loci, alongside multiparametric flow cytometry, was used to profile T cell repertoires. In TCRdb, the immuneACCESS table is reduced to in-frame sequences with V and J assigned. These tables do not hold every clone; where another copy was compared, an unresolved V gene accounts for under half, and the others remain unexplained. The sample includes tens of thousands of clones, with around 82% observed a single time. The leading ten clones occupy 1.3% to 1.5% of the sample. This sequence was found in a man aged 60 to 69 with pancreatic cancer. Sequenced here: peripheral blood, sampled from a patient treated with proton-based radiotherapy.

The base sequence is TGTGCCAGCAGTTTCCCTCCGGGACAGGGGATCGGCCAAGAGACCCAGTACTTC. This codes for CASSFPPGQGIGQETQYF. In this chain, TRBV28 is recombined with TRBJ2-5, with 10 middle bases fitting TRBD1. Trimmed from V: 3 bases; trimmed from J: 1 base; junction bases lacking a gene match: 11. The CDR3 holds 18 amino acids from the cysteine to the phenylalanine. Solely the CDR3 DNA is kept, with 54 bases framed from the first base. From the germline V gene, CDR1 is MDHEN and CDR2 is SYDVKM.